The 20 T cell receptor beta chains listed next were all sequenced from one sample in a study of blood T cell repertoires in COVID-19. Produced via immunoSEQ multiplex PCR; TCRdb's table is partial and in-frame only. In the table there are approximately 360,000 clones, more than 75% of which are singletons. The sample consisted of PBMCs or T cells enriched from blood (not recorded which). These receptors were obtained from a young woman with acute COVID-19.

The chain joins TRBV4-3 to TRBJ2-6; D gene unclear. The V and J ends lost 0 bases and 0 bases respectively, with 12 bases between them. Germline V gives CDR1 LGHNA, CDR2 YSLEER. This CDR3 is built from 18 residues. The CDR3 here is CASSQESGRFSGANVLTF. CDR3 coding DNA: TGCGCCAGCAGCCAAGAGTCAGGTCGGTTCTCTGGGGCCAACGTCCTGACTTTC.

Concerning this clone itself: This CDR3 is also generated by other DNA sequences in the sample. The rearrangement links TRBV5-1 to TRBJ2-2; 8 bases line up with TRBD1. Germline values: CDR1 SGHRS, CDR2 YFSETQ. V was clipped by 3 bases and J by 2 bases; unmatched bases: 6. The CDR3 is 16 amino acids. The CDR3 DNA sequence: TGCGCCAGCAGCTCCTTAGACAGGGGAAACACCGGGGAGCTGTTTTTT. This gives the protein CASSSLDRGNTGELFF.

The gene calls are TRBV6-5 and TRBJ1-1; D possibly corresponds to TRBD1 (5 bases). Germline V gene data show CDR1 as MNHEY and CDR2 as SVGAGI. The CDR3 covers 15 residues. V was shortened by 6 bases and J by 3 bases, with 17 bases between the two germline ends. DNA of the CDR3: TGTGCCAGCAGGGAGGGGAACTTTAGAGACACTGAAGCTTTCTTT. Protein sequence: CASREGNFRDTEAFF.

The rearrangement links TRBV27 to TRBJ1-1, with D unclear. The CDR3 spans 16 residues. The V gene lost 5 bases and the J gene lost 1 base, with 17 bases spanning the gap. Germline CDR1 is MNHEY and CDR2 is SMNVEV (reference sequence). CDR3 protein: CASSRRFNVANTEAFF. DNA of the CDR3: TGTGCCAGCAGTCGTCGATTCAACGTAGCGAACACTGAAGCTTTCTTT.

This clone appeared a few times. V usage is TRBV19 and J usage is TRBJ1-6, with unresolved D. V was clipped by 7 bases and J by 7 bases, with 14 bases between them. Germline V gene lookup returns CDR1 LNHDA and CDR2 SQIVND (reference sequence). The CDR3 length is 14 residues. The CDR3 protein is CASTTGVLNSPLHF. Written as DNA, the CDR3 is TGTGCCAGTACTACGGGAGTGTTAAATTCACCCCTCCACTTT. The full variable domain, with the rest looked up from reference TRBV19 and TRBJ1-6, is DGGITQSPKYLFRKEGQNVTLSCEQNLNHDAMYWYRQDPGQGLRLIYYSQIVNDFQKGDIAEGYSVSREKKESFPLTVTSAQKNPTAFYLCASTTGVLNSPLHFGNGTRLTVT.

CDR3 nucleotide sequence: TGCGCCAGCAGCTTACAGGGTGGGGTAAATGAAAAACTGTTTTTT. Amino acid sequence: CASSLQGGVNEKLFF. This chain uses TRBV5-1 with TRBJ1-4, with D tentatively TRBD1 (6 bases). V was shortened by 2 bases and J by 5 bases, with 13 bases between the two germline ends. Germline CDR1 reads SGHRS; CDR2 reads YFSETQ. The CDR3 has 15 amino acids.

The chain couples TRBV4-3 to TRBJ2-7, with D possibly matching TRBD2 (7 bases). CDR1 is LGHNA and CDR2 is YSLEER in the germline V gene. The germline V and J ends were trimmed by 0 bases and 1 base, with 10 bases remaining between them. The CDR3 is made up of 15 amino acids. The CDR3 is CASSQDGGPSYEQYF. CDR3 DNA sequence: TGCGCCAGCAGCCAAGACGGGGGGCCTTCCTACGAGCAGTACTTC.

V is TRBV4-1 and J is TRBJ2-5; 7 nucleotides line up with TRBD2. CDR1 and CDR2 (germline): MGHRA, YSYEKL. Trimming at V came to 3 bases and at J to 4 bases, leaving 5 bases not matched to a gene. The CDR3 runs 14 residues. Here the CDR3 reads CASSQGGSRETQYF. The DNA of the CDR3 is TGCGCCAGCAGCCAGGGGGGGTCTCGAGAGACCCAGTACTTC.

J is TRBJ1-2 and V is TRBV5-6; D possibly corresponds to TRBD1 (6 bases). Trimming took off 4 bases at V and 5 bases at J, with 15 bases between the two ends. CDR1 is SGHDT and CDR2 is YYEEEE in the germline V gene. CDR3 length: 14 residues. This chain's CDR3 is CASSPDPGTYGYTF. In DNA form, the CDR3 reads TGTGCCAGCAGCCCTGATCCAGGGACATATGGCTACACCTTC.

The V gene is TRBV7-3, the J gene TRBJ1-1, with 8 bases aligning to TRBD1. Germline values: CDR1 SGHTA, CDR2 FQGTGA. This CDR3 comprises 17 residues. Losses at the gene ends were 1 base for V and 10 bases for J; bases not matched to a gene: 17. CDR3 region: CASSLKGQGALPVSAFF. CDR3 bases: TGTGCCAGCAGCTTAAAAGGTCAGGGGGCCCTCCCGGTGTCAGCTTTCTTT.

CDR3 amino acids: CASSGGQGHSPLHF. The CDR3 DNA follows: TGTGCCAGCAGTGGGGGACAGGGCCACTCACCCCTCCACTTT. V gene TRBV2 combines with J gene TRBJ1-6; 9 bases match TRBD1. The germline gives CDR1 SNHLY, CDR2 FYNNEI. J lost 10 bases, V lost 4 bases, and 5 bases had no gene match. The CDR3 length is 14 residues.

The chain employs TRBV5-1 and TRBJ1-6, with D uncertain. Trimming removed 2 bases at V and 8 bases at J, with 8 bases between. The germline V gene has CDR1 SGHRS and CDR2 YFSETQ. There are 13 residues in the CDR3. The CDR3 nucleotides read TGCGCCAGCAGCTTTTCCTTTGATTCACCCCTCCACTTT. Its translation is CASSFSFDSPLHF.

This chain connects TRBV7-9 to TRBJ2-1; TRBD2 agrees at 8 bases. V gave up 4 bases and J gave up 3 bases; unmatched junction bases: 8. The CDR3 runs to 16 residues. CDR1 is SEHNR and CDR2 is FQNEAQ in the germline V gene (reference sequence). The CDR3, as DNA: TGTGCCAGCAGCTCCGTCGGGGGGGCGGGCTACAATGAGCAGTTCTTC. Its protein product is CASSSVGGAGYNEQFF.

This chain uses TRBV19 with TRBJ2-3; D uncertain. This CDR3 region has 14 residues. Trimming left V 6 bases short and J 5 bases short, with 15 bases between. Germline CDR1 is LNHDA and CDR2 is SQIVND (reference sequence). CDR3 DNA: TGTGCCAGTAGCAACGCCTACGGTCAAGATACGCAGTATTTT. The encoded protein is CASSNAYGQDTQYF.

The chain carries TRBV20-1 and TRBJ2-7, with 7 bases lining up with TRBD2. Germline CDR1 DFQATT, CDR2 SNEGSKA (reference sequence). The CDR3 spans 15 residues. The V segment lost 6 bases and the J segment 6 bases; nucleotides outside the gene matches: 17. The CDR3 DNA follows: TGCAGTGCCAGTCCCAGGGTGGCGGGGGTTGGCGAGCAGTACTTC. Residues: CSASPRVAGVGEQYF.

J is TRBJ1-5 and V is TRBV6-2 or TRBV6-3, with 7 bases identical to TRBD1. Germline CDR1 is MNHEY and CDR2 is SVGEGT. J gave up 4 bases and V 6 bases, and 6 bases lay outside the gene matches. The CDR3 sequence is 14 residues long. This chain's CDR3 is CASSGTAINQPQHF. The CDR3 DNA sequence: TGTGCCAGCAGCGGGACAGCAATTAATCAGCCCCAGCATTTT.

This rearrangement joins TRBV20-1 to TRBJ2-5, with 10 bases fitting TRBD2. The V gene end was trimmed by 3 bases and the J gene end by 2 bases; junction bases not matched to a gene: 21. Per germline, CDR1 DFQATT and CDR2 SNEGSKA (reference sequence). The CDR3 totals 20 residues. The chain's CDR3 is CSASIGLASGGPGGQETQYF. The CDR3 coding sequence is TGCAGTGCTAGTATCGGTTTGGCTAGCGGGGGCCCGGGGGGGCAAGAGACCCAGTACTTC.

The chain combines TRBV29-1 with TRBJ2-7; TRBD1 is a possible D gene (5 bases). CDR3 length equals 13 residues. V dropped 6 bases and J dropped 3 bases, with 15 bases sitting between them. The germline gives CDR1 SQVTM, CDR2 ANQGSEA. CDR3 coding DNA: TGCAGCGTCGTCCAAGACAGAAGCTACGAGCAGTACTTC. Translating it yields CSVVQDRSYEQYF.

The V gene is TRBV6-5, the J gene TRBJ1-4, with unresolved D. The V gene lost 5 bases and the J gene lost 12 bases, with 19 bases spanning the gap. The CDR3 loop spans 14 amino acids. From germline, CDR1 is MNHEY and CDR2 SVGAGI. CDR3 loop: CASSSTGPRVELFF. In DNA form, the CDR3 reads TGTGCCAGCAGTAGCACCGGGCCGAGGGTAGAACTGTTTTTT.

This chain links TRBV19 with TRBJ1-4, with a tentative D call TRBD1 (6 bases). V dropped 6 bases and J dropped 2 bases, with 13 bases sitting between them. CDR3 length: 15 residues. Germline loops: CDR1 LNHDA, CDR2 SQIVND (reference sequence). CDR3 protein: CASRPTGSTNEKLFF. The DNA of the CDR3 is TGTGCCAGTAGGCCCACAGGGTCGACTAATGAAAAACTGTTTTTT.